This TCR beta chain was identified in a study of regulatory T cells in long-lasting Graves disease. This clonotype showed up just a few times. This CDR3 contains 14 residues. From germline, CDR1 is SNHLY and CDR2 FYNNEI. The ends were cut back, 6 bases at V and 8 bases at J, with 19 bases in the middle. CDR3-region Arm-PCR and iRepertoire HTBI primers produced the TCR beta libraries. MiXCR, applied by TCRdb to the multiplex PCR reads, yields one record per CDR3 protein. The sample lists fewer than 550,000 distinct CDR3 sequences, about 16% seen once, with 20% to 25% in the top ten. Time point indicated: newly diagnosed GD, antithyroid drugs for less than 3 months. TCR sequences were obtained from RNA taken from PBMCs. The sample also formed part of further work on T cells in Graves' hyperthyroidism and ophthalmopathy.

This clonotype originated in a woman younger than 35 with Graves disease. This chain joins TRBV2 and TRBJ1-2; no definite D call. Material: peripheral blood mononuclear cells (PBMCs), obtained at new diagnosis, from a patient treated with antithyroid drugs. The CDR3 region has the DNA TGTGCCAGCAGACCCGGGCCAGGCCGTGGAGGCTACACCTTC. Its protein is CASRPGPGRGGYTF.